This paragraph reports one T cell receptor (beta chain). Its antigen is currently unknown. The data stem from a study of cytomegalovirus exposure and HLA in healthy donors. Study results and caveats: Clusters of TCRs from the first cohort tended to co-occur in the 120 or so validation repertoires (as a later analysis found). Among TCR sequences, most were rare, though some public TCRs appeared in many donors. Cytomegalovirus association was assigned to about 150 TCR beta chains.

From germline, CDR1 is MNHNS and CDR2 SASEGT. Trimming cost V 7 bases and J 3 bases, with 10 bases left between them. The length of the CDR3 is 12 residues. Clones were read by immunoSEQ multiplex PCR, and TCRdb kept only the in-frame ones, dropping some. The table records fewer than 150,000 clones, approximately 90% of them present only once. The sample taken for sequencing was PBMCs. The J gene is TRBJ2-7, the V gene TRBV6-1, with D possibly matching TRBD1 (6 bases). The receptor comes from a young man in good health and CMV-seronegative. DNA of the CDR3: TGTGCCAGCAACGGGGACAACTACGAGCAGTACTTC. Translated: CASNGDNYEQYF.